Presented here are 30 T cell receptor beta chains from one specimen sequenced in a study of blood T cell repertoires in COVID-19. Assay used: immunoSEQ multiplex PCR; TCRdb lists only in-frame clones, some missing. The sample contains more than 300,000 clones, around 87% of which appear only once. Sequences were obtained from peripheral blood. Receptor source: a woman aged 45-65 years with COVID-19, enrolled during active disease.

This clone appeared a single time. The genes are TRBV7-9 and TRBJ1-4; 9 positions agree with TRBD1. Germline V gene data show CDR1 as SEHNR and CDR2 as FQNEAQ (reference sequence). The CDR3 extends over 14 amino acids. Trimming cost V 5 bases and J 6 bases; bases outside gene matches: 4. CDR3 DNA sequence: TGTGCCAGCAGCGCCTGGACAGGGGATGAAAAACTGTTTTTT. Its translation is CASSAWTGDEKLFF.

The CDR3 protein is CASSLSDYNEQFF. The CDR3 DNA sequence: TGTGCCAGCAGTTTGTCAGACTACAATGAGCAGTTCTTC. The chain joins TRBV12-3 or TRBV12-4 to TRBJ2-1; D unresolved. The CDR3 is 13 amino acids. Trimming pared 3 bases from V and 3 bases from J, leaving 6 bases between.

The chain links TRBV18 to TRBJ2-3; weak D call: TRBD1 (7 bases). V shed 3 bases and J shed 1 base, with 14 bases lying between them. CDR1 is KGHSH, CDR2 LQKENI, per germline. This CDR3 is built from 16 residues. The CDR3 here is CASSPLARGGTDTQYF. CDR3 nucleotide sequence: TGTGCCAGCTCACCGCTCGCCAGGGGGGGCACAGATACGCAGTATTTT.

The chain joins TRBV7-2 to TRBJ2-7, with D tentatively TRBD2 (7 bases). V shed 1 base and J shed 5 bases, with 15 bases lying between them. Germline CDR1 reads SGHTA; CDR2 reads FQGNSA. The CDR3 is 15 residues long. The CDR3 nucleotides read TGTGCCAGCAGCTTAGGTGGGGGGGGCCGCAACGAGCAGTACTTC. Translated: CASSLGGGGRNEQYF.

This clone has more than one count but fewer than ten. The chain couples TRBV30 to TRBJ2-7; perhaps TRBD1 as D (7 bases). Trimming stripped 4 bases from V and 3 bases from J, with 19 bases between. This CDR3 has 15 amino acids. Germline V CDR1 and CDR2: GTSNPN, SVGIG (reference sequence). CDR3: CAWTNRGTVNYEQYF. The DNA for the CDR3 is TGTGCCTGGACCAACCGGGGGACAGTGAACTACGAGCAGTACTTC.

The V and J genes are TRBV5-6 and TRBJ1-6; possibly TRBD1 for D (5 bases). The V and J ends lost 0 bases and 8 bases respectively, with 15 bases between them. Germline V gene lookup returns CDR1 SGHDT and CDR2 YYEEEE. This CDR3 contains 16 residues. The CDR3 nucleotides are TGTGCCAGCAGCTTGGCTGGGGCTCCGAAGTATTCACCCCTCCACTTT. Its translation: CASSLAGAPKYSPLHF.

The J gene is TRBJ1-1, the V gene TRBV5-1, with TRBD1 matching over 8 bases. The V segment lost 1 base and the J segment 1 base; nucleotides outside the gene matches: 3. The germline V gene has CDR1 SGHRS and CDR2 YFSETQ. CDR3 length: 15 amino acids. The CDR3 loop reads CASSLKGQANTEAFF. Here the CDR3 DNA reads TGCGCCAGCAGCTTGAAGGGACAGGCGAACACTGAAGCTTTCTTT.

The chain couples TRBV7-9 to TRBJ1-5; a possible D gene is TRBD1 (6 bases). From germline, CDR1 is SEHNR and CDR2 FQNEAQ (reference sequence). Trimming left V 5 bases short and J 7 bases short, with 18 bases between. The CDR3 covers 15 residues. The CDR3 sequence is CASSTTHSRGQPQHF. The CDR3 region has the DNA TGTGCCAGCAGCACAACGCACTCCAGGGGACAGCCCCAGCATTTT.

The chain has TRBV4-1 and TRBJ1-2, with 7 positions matching TRBD1. With 4 bases clipped from V and 2 bases from J, the junction kept 4 bases outside the gene matches. CDR3 size: 14 residues. The V gene's germline CDR1 is MGHRA and CDR2 YSYEKL. The CDR3 nucleotides are TGCGCCAGCAGCCCAGACAGGGCAAACTATGGCTACACCTTC. Its translation: CASSPDRANYGYTF.

The V gene is TRBV7-2, the J gene TRBJ2-5; TRBD2 matches 14 bases. CDR3 length: 17 amino acids. V gave up 6 bases and J gave up 4 bases; unmatched junction bases: 10. Germline assignment: CDR1 SGHTA and CDR2 FQGNSA. DNA of the CDR3: TGTGCCAGCAGTCACGGTTATGGGACTAGCGGGAGAGAGACCCAGTACTTC. Residues: CASSHGYGTSGRETQYF.

The chain employs TRBV11-2 and TRBJ2-3; perhaps TRBD2 as D (6 bases). CDR1 SGHAT and CDR2 FQNNGV come from the germline V gene. V was clipped by 1 base and J by 0 bases, with 8 bases between them. The CDR3 is 15 amino acids. The DNA of the CDR3 is TGTGCCAGCAGCTTAGTGGCGGGAAGCACAGATACGCAGTATTTT. Translated: CASSLVAGSTDTQYF.

The chain links TRBV6-5 to TRBJ2-7; TRBD2 is a possible D gene (5 bases). This CDR3 comprises 15 residues. Germline V gene lookup returns CDR1 MNHEY and CDR2 SVGAGI. V shed 5 bases and J shed 5 bases, with 19 bases lying between them. The DNA for the CDR3 is TGTGCCAGCAGTCCCTTTACGAGGGCGCGACACGAGCAGTACTTC. Its protein product is CASSPFTRARHEQYF.

The J gene is TRBJ1-2, the V gene TRBV19; D possibly corresponds to TRBD1 (5 bases). This CDR3 is built from 15 residues. From germline, CDR1 is LNHDA and CDR2 SQIVND (reference sequence). Trimming removed 4 bases at V and 4 bases at J, with 16 bases between. CDR3 residues: CASSTGTAGSYGYTF. The CDR3 nucleotides read TGTGCCAGTAGTACCGGGACTGCAGGAAGCTATGGCTACACCTTC.

A few counts support this clone. DNA of the CDR3: TGTGCCAGCAGCTACAGAGCTAACTATGGCTACACCTTC. Protein sequence: CASSYRANYGYTF. The rearrangement joins TRBV28 to TRBJ1-2; D is undetermined. CDR1 and CDR2 (germline): MDHEN, SYDVKM. The CDR3 length is 13 residues. Trimming took 6 bases from V and 0 from J, leaving 8 bases between them.

This clone was seen more than once but under ten times. The chain uses TRBV2 and TRBJ2-7; TRBD2 agrees at 15 bases. V lost 7 bases and J lost 6; bases outside the gene matches: 16. CDR1 is SNHLY, CDR2 FYNNEI, per germline. This CDR3 spans 18 amino acids. CDR3 sequence (DNA): TGTGCCAGCACTGGACTAGCGGGAGGGCCATCTAGAGCGCGCGAGCAGTACTTC. Its translation: CASTGLAGGPSRAREQYF.

The rearrangement joins TRBV29-1 to TRBJ1-1, with unresolved D. CDR1 and CDR2 (germline): SQVTM, ANQGSEA. CDR3 length: 12 amino acids. With 4 bases removed from V and 8 bases from J, the gap between germline ends came to 14 bases. DNA for the CDR3: TGCAGCGTTGGGCCTGACACGAGAGAAGCTTTCTTT. Translating it yields CSVGPDTREAFF.

As regards this clone: Distinct nucleotide sequences in the sample also encode this CDR3. The chain has TRBV5-1 and TRBJ2-2, with TRBD2 identical over 8 bases. The J segment lost 2 bases and the V segment lost 4 bases, leaving 4 bases of the junction unmatched. The germline V gene has CDR1 SGHRS and CDR2 YFSETQ. CDR3 length equals 15 residues. The CDR3 DNA is TGCGCCAGCAGCCCGGGACTAGTCAACACCGGGGAGCTGTTTTTT. Translating it yields CASSPGLVNTGELFF.

CDR3: CASSLTSGSGNTIYF. The CDR3 DNA reads as TGTGCCAGCAGCTTAACGTCGGGGTCTGGAAACACCATATATTTT. The V call is TRBV7-3, the J call TRBJ1-3; unclear D gene. The CDR3 extends over 15 amino acids. Trimming stripped 0 bases from V and 1 base from J, with 7 bases between. The V gene's germline CDR1 is SGHTA and CDR2 FQGTGA. Supplemented by reference TRBV7-3 and TRBJ1-3, the full variable domain reads GAGVSQTPSNKVTEKGKYVELRCDPISGHTALYWYRQSLGQGPEFLIYFQGTGAADDSGLPNDRFFAVRPEGSVSTLKIQRTERGDSAVYLCASSLTSGSGNTIYFGEGSWLTVV.

The chain employs TRBV19 and TRBJ2-5; TRBD2 is a possible D gene (6 bases). Per germline, CDR1 LNHDA and CDR2 SQIVND (reference sequence). The CDR3 has 15 residues. The V end lost 4 bases, the J end lost 0 bases, and 12 bases lay between the germline ends. CDR3 sequence (DNA): TGTGCCAGTAGTAGCCAAGGCGGGAACCAAGAGACCCAGTACTTC. Protein product: CASSSQGGNQETQYF.

The DNA for the CDR3 is TGCAGTGCTATGCGAGCTGAGCAGTTCTTC. It encodes CSAMRAEQFF. This rearrangement joins TRBV20-1 to TRBJ2-1; no reliable D call. Germline V gene lookup returns CDR1 DFQATT and CDR2 SNEGSKA (reference sequence). The ends were cut back, 4 bases at V and 9 bases at J, with 7 bases in the middle. This CDR3 has 10 amino acids.

The V and J genes are TRBV24-1 and TRBJ1-2; D is perhaps TRBD1 (5 bases). The CDR3 has 15 residues. V dropped 3 bases and J dropped 4 bases, with 14 bases sitting between them. Germline CDR1 KGHDR, CDR2 SFDVKD. CDR3 coding DNA: TGTGCCACCAGTGATCCCTTCGGGGGAATCTATGGCTACACCTTC. Its protein is CATSDPFGGIYGYTF.

The J gene is TRBJ1-2, the V gene TRBV5-5, with D unclear. There are 13 residues in the CDR3. CDR1 SGHKS and CDR2 YYEKEE come from the germline V gene (reference sequence). Trimming took off 6 bases at V and 2 bases at J, with 11 bases between the two ends. CDR3 bases: TGTGCCAGCAACGCCGGGATCAACTATGGCTACACCTTC. It yields the protein CASNAGINYGYTF.

This rearrangement joins TRBV30 to TRBJ1-5; TRBD1 is a possible D gene (6 bases). Trimming took 5 bases from V and 0 from J, leaving 11 bases between them. The CDR3 loop spans 14 amino acids. CDR1 and CDR2 from the germline V gene are GTSNPN and SVGIG (reference sequence). The CDR3 coding sequence is TGTGCCTGGTCCAGGGGATTTAGCAATCAGCCCCAGCATTTT. Translated, it gives CAWSRGFSNQPQHF.

This clone was recorded only once. This chain links TRBV7-6 with TRBJ2-2, with 11 bases that match TRBD2. The CDR3 is 16 amino acids. V shed 3 bases and J 7 bases; nucleotides not matched to a gene: 7. Germline CDR1 is SGHVS and CDR2 is FNYEAQ. The CDR3 coding sequence is TGTGCCAGCAGCTTTCTACTAGCGGGAGTCGACGGGGAGCTGTTTTTT. Its translation: CASSFLLAGVDGELFF.

The V and J genes are TRBV12-3 or TRBV12-4 and TRBJ1-1, with D hard to call. There are 13 residues in the CDR3. Trimming shortened V by 7 bases and J by 0 bases, and 9 bases separated the two germline ends. The CDR3: CASTLEVNTEAFF. In DNA form, the CDR3 reads TGTGCCAGCACCTTGGAGGTGAACACTGAAGCTTTCTTT.

J is TRBJ2-7 and V is TRBV11-3, with D tentatively TRBD2 (6 bases). Trimming removed 6 bases from V and 4 bases from J, with 13 bases in between. CDR3 length: 13 amino acids. The V gene's germline CDR1 is SGHNT and CDR2 YENEEA. CDR3 sequence: CASSDYGGYEQYF. CDR3 nucleotide sequence: TGTGCCAGCAGTGACTACGGGGGATACGAGCAGTACTTC.

This clone was seen repeatedly, ten times or more. This chain uses TRBV6-5 with TRBJ1-1, with D unclear. Between the trimmed V and J ends, which lost 1 base and 1 base, there was a span of 10 bases. Germline values: CDR1 MNHEY, CDR2 SVGAGI. This CDR3 comprises 15 residues. CDR3 nucleotide sequence: TGTGCCAGCAGTTACTTCTCCGAGAAGAACACTGAAGCTTTCTTT. Its protein is CASSYFSEKNTEAFF.

This clone was picked up one time. This CDR3 reads CASSLAGQVNNEQFF. The DNA of the CDR3 is TGTGCCAGCAGCTTAGCGGGACAAGTCAACAATGAGCAGTTCTTC. This chain uses TRBV11-2 with TRBJ2-1; TRBD1 is a possible D gene (6 bases). Germline CDR1 is SGHAT and CDR2 is FQNNGV. The CDR3 is made up of 15 amino acids. The V end was cut by 1 base, the J end by 5 bases, with 12 bases between.

The chain uses TRBV2 and TRBJ1-1, with 7 positions matching TRBD1. V gave up 6 bases and J gave up 1 base; unmatched junction bases: 8. This CDR3 is 15 amino acids long. Looked up from germline, CDR1 is SNHLY and CDR2 is FYNNEI. The CDR3 bases are TGTGCCAGCAGCGGACAGGCTATCGAGAACACTGAAGCTTTCTTT. Protein product: CASSGQAIENTEAFF.

This clone showed up just once. The chain uses TRBV9 and TRBJ2-7; D gene ambiguous. The CDR3 contains 15 residues. V was cut by 0 bases and J by 3 bases, with 13 bases left in between. From germline, CDR1 is SGDLS and CDR2 YYNGEE. CDR3 nucleotides: TGTGCCAGCAGCGTAGGGGTCGCAGGCAGCTACGAGCAGTACTTC. Residues: CASSVGVAGSYEQYF.